This T cell receptor (beta chain) came from a study of blood T cell repertoires in COVID-19. In the original processing: Reference gene primer amplification in the assay estimated nucleated cell counts. Assay used: immunoSEQ multiplex PCR; TCRdb lists only in-frame clones, some missing. V and J calls and clone size are those listed in that table; D and trimming were worked out from the DNA. The profile shows tens of thousands of clones, around 86% of them singletons. The CDR3 spans 16 residues. Between the trimmed V and J ends, which lost 2 bases and 7 bases, there was a span of 15 bases. Germline assignment: CDR1 MNHEY and CDR2 SVGAGI.

The TCR originated in a human donor in a cohort sampled during active COVID-19. This rearrangement joins TRBV6-5 to TRBJ1-6, with D perhaps matching TRBD1 (5 bases). The sequenced sample consisted of peripheral blood. CDR3 loop: CASSYGDAGGNSPLHF. The CDR3, as DNA: TGTGCCAGCAGTTACGGGGACGCGGGAGGCAATTCACCCCTCCACTTT.